This T cell receptor (beta chain) was captured in a study of T-cell memory formation after mild COVID-19. A single record per CDR3 protein comes from TCRdb applying MiXCR to the 5' RACE reads. The sample has under 50,000 distinct CDR3 sequences; around 25% are singletons. From germline, CDR1 is SGHVS and CDR2 FNYEAQ. The CDR3 loop spans 14 amino acids. Trimming took 5 bases from V and 3 from J, leaving 12 bases between them. On this clonotype: What it binds is unknown.

Points from the study as a whole: Some clones that responded turned up in pre-infection memory, which suggests that cross-reactive memory joined in.

The source material was PBMCs or a T cell subset sorted from them (not recorded which). The TCR originated in a man between 18 and 35 years old who had mild COVID-19 (a few samples of this study predate the infection). Cell type and time point are not known. The gene calls are TRBV7-6 and TRBJ2-3, with D perhaps TRBD1 (5 bases). CDR3 in DNA: TGTGCCAGCAGCGTCGACCCAGGGACAGATACGCAGTATTTT. This translates into CASSVDPGTDTQYF.